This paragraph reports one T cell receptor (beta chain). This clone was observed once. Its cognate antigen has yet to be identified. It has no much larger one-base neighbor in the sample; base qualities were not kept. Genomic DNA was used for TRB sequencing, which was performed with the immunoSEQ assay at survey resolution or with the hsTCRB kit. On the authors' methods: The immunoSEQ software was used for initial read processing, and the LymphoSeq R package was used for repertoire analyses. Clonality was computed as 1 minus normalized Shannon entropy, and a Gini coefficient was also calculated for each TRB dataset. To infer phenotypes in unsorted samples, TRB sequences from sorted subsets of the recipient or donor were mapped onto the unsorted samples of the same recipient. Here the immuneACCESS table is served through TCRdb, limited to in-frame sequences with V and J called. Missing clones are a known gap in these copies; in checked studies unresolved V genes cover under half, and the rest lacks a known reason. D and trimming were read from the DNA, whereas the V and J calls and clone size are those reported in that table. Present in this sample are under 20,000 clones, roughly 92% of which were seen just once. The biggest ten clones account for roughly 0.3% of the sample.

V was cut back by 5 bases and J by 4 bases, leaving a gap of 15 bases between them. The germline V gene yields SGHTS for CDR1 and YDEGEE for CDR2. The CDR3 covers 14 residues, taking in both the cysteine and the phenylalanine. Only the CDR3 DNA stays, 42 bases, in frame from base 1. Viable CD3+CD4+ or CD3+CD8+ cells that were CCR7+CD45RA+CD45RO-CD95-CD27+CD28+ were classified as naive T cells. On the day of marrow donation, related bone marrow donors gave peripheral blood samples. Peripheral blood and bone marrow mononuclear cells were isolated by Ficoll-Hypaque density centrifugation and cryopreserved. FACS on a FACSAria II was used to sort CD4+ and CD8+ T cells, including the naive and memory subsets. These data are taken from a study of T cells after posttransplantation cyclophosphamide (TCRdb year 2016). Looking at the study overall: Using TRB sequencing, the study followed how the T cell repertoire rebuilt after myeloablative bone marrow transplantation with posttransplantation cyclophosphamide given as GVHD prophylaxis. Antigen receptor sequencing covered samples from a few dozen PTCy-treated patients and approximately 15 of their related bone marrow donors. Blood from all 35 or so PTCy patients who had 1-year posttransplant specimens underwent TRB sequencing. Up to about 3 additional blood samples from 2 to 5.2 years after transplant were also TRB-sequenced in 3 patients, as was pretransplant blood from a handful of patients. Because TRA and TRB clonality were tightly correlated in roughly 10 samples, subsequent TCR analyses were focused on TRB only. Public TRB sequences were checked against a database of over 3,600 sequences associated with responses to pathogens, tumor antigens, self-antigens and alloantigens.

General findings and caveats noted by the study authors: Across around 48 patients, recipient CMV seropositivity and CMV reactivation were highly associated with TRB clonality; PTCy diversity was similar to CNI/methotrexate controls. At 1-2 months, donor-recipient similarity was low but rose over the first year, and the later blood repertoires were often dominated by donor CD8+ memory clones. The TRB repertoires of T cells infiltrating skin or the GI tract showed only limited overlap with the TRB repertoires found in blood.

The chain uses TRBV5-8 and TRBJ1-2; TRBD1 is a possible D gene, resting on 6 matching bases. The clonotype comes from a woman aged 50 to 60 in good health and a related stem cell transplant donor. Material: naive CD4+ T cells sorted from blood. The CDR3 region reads CASSSRGASYGYTF. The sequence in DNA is TGTGCCAGCAGTTCCCGGGGGGCAAGCTATGGCTACACCTTC.